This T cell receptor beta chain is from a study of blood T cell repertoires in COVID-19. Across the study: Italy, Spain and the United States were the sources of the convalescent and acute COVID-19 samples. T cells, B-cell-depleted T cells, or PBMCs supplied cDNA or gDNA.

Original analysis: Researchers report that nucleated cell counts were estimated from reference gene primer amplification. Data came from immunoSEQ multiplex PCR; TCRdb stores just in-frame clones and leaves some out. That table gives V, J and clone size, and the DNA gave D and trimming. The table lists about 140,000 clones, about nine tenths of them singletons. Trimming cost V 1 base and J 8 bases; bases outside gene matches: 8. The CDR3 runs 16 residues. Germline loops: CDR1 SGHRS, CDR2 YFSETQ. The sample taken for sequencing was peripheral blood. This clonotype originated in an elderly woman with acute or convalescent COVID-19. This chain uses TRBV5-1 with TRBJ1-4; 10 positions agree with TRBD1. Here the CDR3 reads CASSLSLRQGAEKLFF. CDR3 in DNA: TGCGCCAGCAGCTTGAGTCTGAGACAGGGGGCCGAAAAACTGTTTTTT.